A single sample gave rise to the 25 T cell receptor beta chains below, sequenced in a study of shared clonotypes between healthy human individuals. TCRdb keeps only in-frame clones here, not all; method: immunoSEQ multiplex PCR. The sample includes some 200,000 clones, about 65% of them seen just once. The sequenced material came from memory CD4+ T cells sorted from blood. The subset is: CD45RA-negative fraction. Source of these receptors: a man in his thirties or forties in good health.

Details on this clone: Other DNA sequences from this sample encode an identical CDR3 as well. The chain links TRBV19 to TRBJ1-5; D may be TRBD1 (6 bases). Trimming took off 6 bases at V and 7 bases at J, with 10 bases between the two ends. This CDR3 has 12 residues. Per germline, CDR1 LNHDA and CDR2 SQIVND (reference sequence). This chain's CDR3 is CASRGAGQPQHF. CDR3 DNA sequence: TGTGCCAGTAGGGGGGCCGGGCAGCCCCAGCATTTT.

This clone has a handful of counts. The chain has TRBV5-1 and TRBJ2-5, with D perhaps given as TRBD1 or TRBD2 (6 bases each). The ends were cut back, 4 bases at V and 1 base at J, with 17 bases in the middle. From germline, CDR1 is SGHRS and CDR2 YFSETQ. The CDR3 length is 16 residues. CDR3 in DNA: TGCGCCAGCAGCCCGGGGGCGATTAGGGGCCAAGAGACCCAGTACTTC. Protein sequence: CASSPGAIRGQETQYF.

The chain recombines TRBV27 with TRBJ2-2; possibly TRBD1 for D (5 bases). From germline, CDR1 is MNHEY and CDR2 SMNVEV (reference sequence). This CDR3 spans 16 amino acids. V dropped 6 bases and J dropped 0 bases, with 14 bases sitting between them. CDR3 coding DNA: TGTGCCAGCAGGCGCTTGTCAGGGACGAACACCGGGGAGCTGTTTTTT. The encoded protein is CASRRLSGTNTGELFF.

V and J are TRBV6-5 and TRBJ2-7; no clear D gene. Deletions cut 9 bases from V and 0 bases from J, with 12 bases between. Germline V gene sequence: CDR1 MNHEY, CDR2 SVGAGI. The CDR3 length is 13 residues. The CDR3 protein is CASLSDRSYEQYF. The CDR3 DNA follows: TGTGCCAGTCTCAGTGACCGCTCCTACGAGCAGTACTTC.

The rearrangement links TRBV7-2 to TRBJ2-3; 12 nucleotides line up with TRBD2. CDR3 length: 16 residues. The germline V gene has CDR1 SGHTA and CDR2 FQGNSA. Unmatched junction bases numbered 6, after V lost 5 bases and J lost 3 bases. CDR3 loop: CASSKRTSGITDTQYF. Written as DNA, the CDR3 is TGTGCCAGCAGCAAACGGACTAGCGGGATTACAGATACGCAGTATTTT.

This clone was recorded at least ten times. V and J are TRBV29-1 and TRBJ2-5, with unresolved D. Germline-derived CDR1 and CDR2 are SQVTM and ANQGSEA. V was clipped by 2 bases and J by 1 base, with 8 bases between them. The CDR3 extends over 13 amino acids. In DNA, the CDR3 is TGCAGCGTTGAATCCAACAGCCAAGAGACCCAGTACTTC. It specifies CSVESNSQETQYF.

The gene calls are TRBV18 and TRBJ1-1; D is uncertain. The V end lost 0 bases, the J end lost 0 bases, and 14 bases lay between the germline ends. The CDR3 consists of 17 residues. The germline V gene encodes CDR1 KGHSH and CDR2 LQKENI. DNA for the CDR3: TGTGCCAGCTCACCACCCACCCCCGGACTGATGAACACTGAAGCTTTCTTT. It translates to CASSPPTPGLMNTEAFF.

This clone has more than one count but fewer than ten. The V call is TRBV7-2, the J call TRBJ2-4; tentatively, D is TRBD1 (8 bases). The CDR3 contains 13 residues. The ends were cut back, 3 bases at V and 8 bases at J, with 11 bases in the middle. Germline CDR1 reads SGHTA; CDR2 reads FQGNSA. The CDR3 here is CASSFTGGDIQYF. The CDR3 DNA reads as TGTGCCAGCAGCTTCACAGGGGGGGACATTCAGTACTTC.

The chain joins TRBV5-1 to TRBJ2-5; 8 nucleotides line up with TRBD1. The CDR3 sequence is 13 residues long. V was clipped by 5 bases and J by 2 bases; unmatched bases: 2. Germline loops: CDR1 SGHRS, CDR2 YFSETQ. In DNA, the CDR3 is TGCGCCAGCAGACAGGGGGGACAAGAGACCCAGTACTTC. It encodes CASRQGGQETQYF.

J is TRBJ2-1 and V is TRBV28; D unresolved. Trimming left V 7 bases short and J 10 bases short, with 17 bases between. The CDR3 length is 13 residues. Per germline, CDR1 MDHEN and CDR2 SYDVKM. CDR3 loop: CASTTPPMWEQFF. The DNA of the CDR3 is TGTGCCAGCACAACGCCACCTATGTGGGAGCAGTTCTTC.

V gene TRBV5-6 combines with J gene TRBJ2-3, with unresolved D. Trimming removed 6 bases at V and 5 bases at J, with 10 bases between. The germline gives CDR1 SGHDT, CDR2 YYEEEE. The CDR3 totals 12 residues. The CDR3 nucleotides are TGTGCCAGCACTGAGCGTCGAGATACGCAGTATTTT. Its protein product is CASTERRDTQYF.

The rearrangement joins TRBV27 to TRBJ1-5; tentative D call: TRBD1 (5 bases). V lost 6 bases, J lost 3 bases, and 12 bases lay in between. The germline CDR1 and CDR2 sequences are MNHEY and SMNVEV (reference sequence). The CDR3 runs to 14 residues. CDR3 in amino acids: CASSKTGLNQPQHF. In nucleotides, the CDR3 is TGTGCCAGCAGCAAGACGGGGCTCAATCAGCCCCAGCATTTT.

The V and J genes are TRBV28 and TRBJ2-7; maybe TRBD2 (7 bases). CDR3 length: 14 amino acids. V was clipped by 4 bases and J by 3 bases, with 13 bases between them. In germline, CDR1 is MDHEN, CDR2 SYDVKM. CDR3 sequence: CASSWGGGRYEQYF. The CDR3 DNA sequence: TGTGCCAGCAGTTGGGGAGGGGGTCGCTACGAGCAGTACTTC.

V usage is TRBV6-1 and J usage is TRBJ2-7, with D hard to call. The V gene's germline CDR1 is MNHNS and CDR2 SASEGT. Trimming left V 5 bases short and J 7 bases short, with 9 bases between. The CDR3 extends over 11 amino acids. CDR3 amino acids: CASSSRSEQYF. The CDR3 DNA sequence: TGTGCCAGCAGTTCCCGTTCGGAGCAGTACTTC.

This clone came up a few times. The gene calls are TRBV2 and TRBJ1-1; D possibly corresponds to TRBD1 (6 bases). This CDR3 region has 14 residues. The V gene lost 7 bases and the J gene lost 4 bases, with 16 bases spanning the gap. CDR1 SNHLY and CDR2 FYNNEI come from the germline V gene. The CDR3 here is CASTGRGFSTEAFF. The CDR3 DNA reads as TGTGCCAGCACAGGTAGGGGGTTCAGCACTGAAGCTTTCTTT.

CDR3 bases: TGTGCCAGCAGCGTCGGGGGCGCGATGACTGAAGCTTTCTTT. Amino acid sequence: CASSVGGAMTEAFF. V gene TRBV9 combines with J gene TRBJ1-1; D is perhaps TRBD1 (6 bases). In germline, CDR1 is SGDLS, CDR2 YYNGEE. This CDR3 contains 14 residues. V was shortened by 2 bases and J by 5 bases, with 13 bases between the two germline ends.

The chain combines TRBV30 with TRBJ2-2; the D call may be TRBD1 or TRBD2 (5 bases each). There are 16 residues in the CDR3. Trimming shortened V by 0 bases and J by 0 bases, and 11 bases separated the two germline ends. The germline V gene has CDR1 GTSNPN and CDR2 SVGIG (reference sequence). CDR3 sequence: CAWSVPRGSNTGELFF. Written as DNA, the CDR3 is TGTGCCTGGAGTGTACCGAGGGGATCGAACACCGGGGAGCTGTTTTTT. Together with reference TRBV30 and TRBJ2-2, the CDR3 gives the full variable domain: SQTIHQWPATLVQPVGSPLSLECTVEGTSNPNLYWYRQAAGRGLQLLFYSVGIGQISSEVPQNLSASRPQDRQFILSSKKLLLSDSGFYLCAWSVPRGSNTGELFFGEGSRLTVL.

The chain uses TRBV6-1 and TRBJ1-2, with D tentatively TRBD1 (5 bases). Trimming pared 10 bases from V and 2 bases from J, leaving 14 bases between. Germline values: CDR1 MNHNS, CDR2 SASEGT. The CDR3 length is 13 residues. The CDR3 sequence: CATEGRANYGYTF. In DNA form, the CDR3 reads TGTGCCACAGAGGGCAGGGCGAACTATGGCTACACCTTC.

The chain employs TRBV20-1 and TRBJ2-7; D not certain. CDR1 and CDR2 (germline): DFQATT, SNEGSKA (reference sequence). The length of the CDR3 is 10 residues. The V and J ends lost 3 bases and 11 bases respectively, with 11 bases between them. The CDR3 is CSASWVREYF. CDR3 DNA sequence: TGCAGTGCTAGTTGGGTCCGTGAGTACTTC.

The rearrangement links TRBV15 to TRBJ2-3, with 7 bases matching TRBD1. Looked up from germline, CDR1 is LNHNV and CDR2 is YYDKDF (reference sequence). After removal of 4 bases from V and 2 bases from J, the junction contained 9 bases not matched to a gene. This CDR3 spans 16 amino acids. CDR3 coding DNA: TGTGCCACCAGCACAGGACAGGCAACGCTCACAGATACGCAGTATTTT. It encodes CATSTGQATLTDTQYF.

The chain employs TRBV10-3 and TRBJ1-2; the D gene is possibly TRBD1 (5 bases). CDR1 is ENHRY and CDR2 is SYGVKD in the germline V gene. The CDR3 length is 12 residues. Trimming took off 9 bases at V and 6 bases at J, with 14 bases between the two ends. CDR3 protein: CAIREGSDGYTF. CDR3 sequence (DNA): TGTGCCATTCGCGAGGGGTCTGATGGCTACACCTTC.

The chain couples TRBV5-1 to TRBJ2-5; D perhaps matches TRBD2 (5 bases). Germline lookup yields CDR1 SGHRS and CDR2 YFSETQ. V lost 0 bases and J 5 bases, leaving 17 bases between the germline ends. This CDR3 is 16 amino acids long. The CDR3 spells CASSLGALPGGETQYF. CDR3 coding DNA: TGCGCCAGCAGCTTGGGGGCGCTACCCGGAGGCGAGACCCAGTACTTC.

This clone was detected a few times. This rearrangement joins TRBV2 to TRBJ1-5, with 9 positions matching TRBD1. Germline V CDR1 and CDR2: SNHLY, FYNNEI. The CDR3 totals 14 residues. J was trimmed by 5 bases and V by 6 bases; bases with no gene match: 5. CDR3 in DNA: TGTGCCAGCAGGGGGACAGGGTGGGATCAGCCCCAGCATTTT. Its protein product is CASRGTGWDQPQHF.

In this sample, this clone turned up a few times. The V call is TRBV7-2, the J call TRBJ2-5; 7 bases agree with TRBD2. Losses at the gene ends were 2 bases for V and 3 bases for J; bases not matched to a gene: 6. Germline V gives CDR1 SGHTA, CDR2 FQGNSA. The CDR3 spans 15 residues. CDR3 protein: CASSLSGGSEETQYF. The CDR3 nucleotides read TGTGCCAGCAGCTTATCCGGGGGGTCGGAAGAGACCCAGTACTTC.

This clone was observed a single time. The chain has TRBV5-1 and TRBJ2-3; D possibly corresponds to TRBD1 (5 bases). The germline V gene encodes CDR1 SGHRS and CDR2 YFSETQ. Trimming shortened V by 5 bases and J by 6 bases, and 10 bases separated the two germline ends. The CDR3 has 12 amino acids. The CDR3 nucleotides are TGCGCCAGCAGGGACAATTTGGATACGCAGTATTTT. Residues: CASRDNLDTQYF. Full variable domain (remainder filled in from reference TRBV5-1 and TRBJ2-3): KAGVTQTPRYLIKTRGQQVTLSCSPISGHRSVSWYQQTPGQGLQFLFEYFSETQRNKGNFPGRFSGRQFSNSRSEMNVSTLELGDSALYLCASRDNLDTQYFGPGTRLTVL.